This T cell receptor (beta chain) stems from a study of tumor-infiltrating lymphocytes in primary liver carcinoma. Using a constant-region primer together with ProtoScript II reverse transcriptase, TCR beta cDNA was made from roughly 540 ng of total RNA. Slightly modified ARM-PCR with three nested multiplex PCR rounds yielded TCR beta libraries. For approximately 10 cycles apiece, the opening two PCR rounds ran with TRBV1-TRBV30 forward primers and a C-beta reverse primer. TCRdb re-derived calls from the multiplex PCR reads in MiXCR, one entry per CDR3 protein. The sample has roughly 100,000 distinct CDR3 sequences; more than 65% are singletons. CDR1 SQVTM and CDR2 ANQGSEA come from the germline V gene. The CDR3 is 15 residues long. About this clonotype: The antigen is undetermined. A read error may produce the germline difference seen at one junction end.

The study's findings and limits: The 250 largest clones made up significantly more of tumor than blood repertoires (p = 0.039).

It was from around 20-30 mg of unsorted bulk tissue that RNA and DNA were co-extracted. Every tumor sample had over 85% viable tumor cells. V usage is TRBV29-1 and J usage is TRBJ2-3, with 8 nucleotides matching TRBD1. The TCR sequence derives from a woman aged 55-75 years with primary liver carcinoma and hepatitis B virus infection. The sequenced material came from liver tumor tissue from sampling region 5. The sample's subset: tumor region T5, tumor centre. The CDR3 here is CSVGIRGRGTDTQYF. In nucleotides, the CDR3 is TGCAGTGTTGGAATCAGGGGGCGAGGCACAGATACGCAGTATTTT.